The 4 T cell receptor beta chains below all came from one sample that was sequenced in a study of T cells in Graves' hyperthyroidism and ophthalmopathy. The TCR beta CDR3 regions underwent amplification using RNA transcripts as the source. First-round RT-PCR of the TCR CDR3 relied on the HTBI primer set. Each CDR3 protein gets one entry after TCRdb re-called the multiplex PCR reads with MiXCR. The table records 300,000 to 450,000 distinct CDR3 sequences, about 18% of them present only once. Sequenced sample: blood. All receptors come from a man aged 18 to 29 with Graves' ophthalmopathy.

This sequence joins TRBV5-5 and TRBJ1-1; possibly TRBD1 for D (5 bases). Germline CDR1 and CDR2: SGHKS and YYEKEE (reference sequence). The length of the CDR3 is 16 residues. V shed 6 bases and J shed 0 bases, with 18 bases lying between them. Here the CDR3 DNA reads TGTGCCAGCACACGACGTATGACAGACGTGAACACTGAAGCTTTCTTT. Translating gives CASTRRMTDVNTEAFF.

The V call is TRBV4-1, the J call TRBJ2-7; D perhaps matches TRBD2 (5 bases). CDR3 size: 13 residues. Germline V CDR1 and CDR2: MGHRA, YSYEKL. Trimming stripped 3 bases from V and 4 bases from J, with 10 bases between. The CDR3, as DNA: TGCGCCAGCAGCCACTACGGAGGTTACGAGCAGTACTTC. This gives the protein CASSHYGGYEQYF.

CDR3 sequence (DNA): TGTGCCAGCAGTGAGGGAGGCGGGGGGGATCAGCCCCAGCATTTT. Its protein is CASSEGGGGDQPQHF. The rearrangement links TRBV25-1 to TRBJ1-5; D is perhaps TRBD1 (5 bases). CDR1 MGHDK and CDR2 SYGVNS come from the germline V gene. The CDR3 is 15 residues long. V dropped 3 bases and J dropped 5 bases, with 14 bases sitting between them.

This clonotype was observed a few times. The J gene is TRBJ1-5, the V gene TRBV19; weak D call: TRBD1 (6 bases). The V end was cut by 6 bases, the J end by 0 bases, with 12 bases between. Germline lookup yields CDR1 LNHDA and CDR2 SQIVND (reference sequence). The CDR3 extends over 15 amino acids. In nucleotides, the CDR3 is TGTGCCAGTAGCCTGGGACACTATAGCAATCAGCCCCAGCATTTT. Translating gives CASSLGHYSNQPQHF.